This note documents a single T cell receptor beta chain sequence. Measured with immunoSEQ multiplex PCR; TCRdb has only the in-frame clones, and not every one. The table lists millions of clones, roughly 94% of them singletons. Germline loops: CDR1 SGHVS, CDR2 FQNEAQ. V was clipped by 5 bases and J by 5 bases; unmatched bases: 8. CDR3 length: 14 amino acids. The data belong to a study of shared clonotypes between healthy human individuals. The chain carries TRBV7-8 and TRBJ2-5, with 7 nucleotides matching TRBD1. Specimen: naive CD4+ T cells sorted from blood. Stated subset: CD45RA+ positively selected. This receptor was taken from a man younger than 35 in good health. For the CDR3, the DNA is TGTGCCAGCAGCAGAAGACAGGGACCGGAGACCCAGTACTTC. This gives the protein CASSRRQGPETQYF.